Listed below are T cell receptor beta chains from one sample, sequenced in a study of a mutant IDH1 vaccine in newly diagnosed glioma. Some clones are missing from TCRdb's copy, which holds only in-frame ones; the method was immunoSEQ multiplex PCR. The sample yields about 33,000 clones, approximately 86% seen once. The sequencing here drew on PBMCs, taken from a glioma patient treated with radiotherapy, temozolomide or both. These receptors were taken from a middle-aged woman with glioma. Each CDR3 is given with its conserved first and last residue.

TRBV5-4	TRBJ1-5	CASSLFGQPQHF
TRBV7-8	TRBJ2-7	CASSLGVSSYEQYF
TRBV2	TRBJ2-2	CASIALSGTVAGELFF
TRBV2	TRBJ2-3	CASSGVYTDTQYF
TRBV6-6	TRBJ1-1	CASNPLLGALNTEAFF
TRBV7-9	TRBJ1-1	CASSRPAGRSAEAFF
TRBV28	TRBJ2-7	CAHRLKGTVEQYF
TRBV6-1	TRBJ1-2	CASSEEQGRSYGYTF
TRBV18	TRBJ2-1	CASSLTGQSYNEQFF
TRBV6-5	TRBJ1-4	CASSRGQGKLFF
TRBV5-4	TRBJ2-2	CASSPSGGNTGELFF
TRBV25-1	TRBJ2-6	CASRQGTGANVLTF
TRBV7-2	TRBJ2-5	CASSRGPSGVQETQYF
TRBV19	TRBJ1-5	CASGGTGVNQPQHF
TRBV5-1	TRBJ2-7	CASSLYSRYEQYF
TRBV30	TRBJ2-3	CAWDQNTDTQYF